This T cell receptor beta chain derives from a study of blood T cell repertoires in COVID-19. As for the study in general: PBMCs, B-cell-depleted T cells, or T cells were the source of the cDNA or gDNA that made up the material.

Participant ages covered roughly 18 to 90 years across 25 or so US areas. Which cohort a participant joined came from the clinical history participants gave. Recovered participants had two consecutive negative NP/OP PCR tests, healthcare professional clearance, or symptom resolution. Sequenced by immunoSEQ multiplex PCR; TCRdb stores in-frame clones only, minus some. The sample contains 110,000 to 150,000 clones, roughly 89% of which appear only once. In this sample, this clone turned up a few times. Input material: PBMCs or T cells enriched from blood (not recorded which). The origin of this receptor is a man aged 50-60 years who had recovered from COVID-19.

In DNA form, the CDR3 reads TGTGCCAGCAGCGGACCGGACAGGTTGGACGAGCAGTACTTC. As protein: CASSGPDRLDEQYF. The chain couples TRBV5-6 to TRBJ2-7; 7 bases agree with TRBD1. The CDR3 spans 14 residues. Trimming at V came to 4 bases and at J to 5 bases, leaving 9 bases not matched to a gene. Germline lookup yields CDR1 SGHDT and CDR2 YYEEEE.